Detailed here is one T cell receptor (beta chain). This record belongs to a study of Tregs in tolerant kidney transplant recipients. The CDR3 loop spans 17 amino acids. Trimming cost V 10 bases and J 5 bases, with 27 bases left between them. Per the germline V gene, CDR1 is ENHRY and CDR2 is SYGVKD. Clones were sequenced by immunoSEQ multiplex PCR, and TCRdb holds only the in-frame ones, with some missing. Among about 240,000 clones listed, 65% to 85% were seen once. Sequenced: CD4+ T cells from blood. The origin of this receptor is a human donor in good health. The chain uses TRBV10-3 and TRBJ2-1; tentatively, D is TRBD2 (6 bases). The CDR3 here is CATDAWSDTAGHNEQFF. The CDR3 DNA sequence: TGTGCCACCGACGCATGGTCGGACACCGCGGGGCACAATGAGCAGTTCTTC.